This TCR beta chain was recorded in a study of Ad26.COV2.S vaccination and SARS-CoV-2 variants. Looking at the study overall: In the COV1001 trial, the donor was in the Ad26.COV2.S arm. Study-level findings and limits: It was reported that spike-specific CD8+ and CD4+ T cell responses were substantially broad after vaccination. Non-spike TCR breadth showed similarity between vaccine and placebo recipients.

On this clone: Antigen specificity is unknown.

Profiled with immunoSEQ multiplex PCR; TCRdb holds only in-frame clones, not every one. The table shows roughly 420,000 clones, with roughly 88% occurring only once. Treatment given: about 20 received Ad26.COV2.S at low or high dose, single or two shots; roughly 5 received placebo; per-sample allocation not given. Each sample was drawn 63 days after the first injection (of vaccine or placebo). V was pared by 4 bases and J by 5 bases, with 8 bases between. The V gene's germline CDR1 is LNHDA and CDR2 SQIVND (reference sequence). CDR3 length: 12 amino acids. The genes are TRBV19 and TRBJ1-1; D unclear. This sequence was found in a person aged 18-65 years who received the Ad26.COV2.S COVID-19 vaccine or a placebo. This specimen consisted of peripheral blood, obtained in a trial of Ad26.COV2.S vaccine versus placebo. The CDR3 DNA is TGTGCCAGTAGTACGGTGGGAACTGAAGCTTTCTTT. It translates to CASSTVGTEAFF.